Listed below are T cell receptor beta chains from one sample, sequenced in a study of control samples from healthy donors and cancer patients. Clones were sequenced by immunoSEQ multiplex PCR, and TCRdb holds only the in-frame ones, with some missing. The table shows approximately 100,000 clones, with approximately 82% occurring only once. The material sequenced was blood. These receptors were taken from a man aged 60 to 69 in good health. The CDR3 runs from the conserved cysteine through the conserved F or W. The order of the fields is clone size, V gene, J gene, D gene, CDR3 DNA, CDR3 protein. The D gene is left open where the match is weak. Clone size is given for some rows only: seen once, a few or many times, or a class if the clone is expanded.

abundance: .
v_gene: TRBV3-1/TRBV3-2
j_gene: TRBJ2-3
d_gene: .
CDR3nt: TGTGCCAGCAGCCGCACCCCCCGCGGCCGCACAGATACGCAGTATTTT
CDR3aa: CASSRTPRGRTDTQYF

abundance: once
v_gene: TRBV6-6
j_gene: TRBJ1-1
d_gene: .
CDR3nt: TGTGCCAGCAGTTCCGTCATGAACACTGAAGCTTTCTTT
CDR3aa: CASSSVMNTEAFF

abundance: .
v_gene: TRBV5-3
j_gene: TRBJ2-3
d_gene: TRBD2
CDR3nt: TGTGCCAGAAGCTTGCCACGAGCGGGGGCACCTACTAGGGGGGCAGATACGCAGTATTTT
CDR3aa: CARSLPRAGAPTRGADTQYF

abundance: .
v_gene: TRBV7-9
j_gene: TRBJ2-1
d_gene: .
CDR3nt: TGTGCCAGCAGCTTACTATTAGGGGGTGAGCAGTTCTTC
CDR3aa: CASSLLLGGEQFF

abundance: .
v_gene: TRBV7-9
j_gene: TRBJ1-2
d_gene: .
CDR3nt: TGTGCCAGCAGCTTAGAGGGGATGAATTACTATGGCTACACCTTC
CDR3aa: CASSLEGMNYYGYTF

abundance: few
v_gene: TRBV12-3/TRBV12-4
j_gene: TRBJ1-5
d_gene: .
CDR3nt: TGTGCCAGCGGGAAACAGGGTCAGCCCCAGCATTTT
CDR3aa: CASGKQGQPQHF

abundance: .
v_gene: TRBV19
j_gene: TRBJ2-7
d_gene: .
CDR3nt: TGTGCCAGTATGGACGGGGCTACCTCCTACGAGCAGTACTTC
CDR3aa: CASMDGATSYEQYF

abundance: .
v_gene: TRBV19
j_gene: TRBJ2-1
d_gene: .
CDR3nt: TGTGCCAGTAGTATAGGTAGATCACGGGAGCAGTTCTTC
CDR3aa: CASSIGRSREQFF

abundance: .
v_gene: TRBV11-2
j_gene: TRBJ2-7
d_gene: TRBD2
CDR3nt: TGTGCCAGCAGCTTAGCCCACCCTAGCGGGAGAATTAACGAGCAGTACTTC
CDR3aa: CASSLAHPSGRINEQYF

abundance: .
v_gene: TRBV24-1
j_gene: TRBJ1-1
d_gene: .
CDR3nt: TGTGCCACCGGACACAGGGTAATGAACACTGAAGCTTTCTTT
CDR3aa: CATGHRVMNTEAFF

abundance: .
v_gene: TRBV7-9
j_gene: TRBJ2-3
d_gene: TRBD1
CDR3nt: TGTGCCAGCAGCTTGGGACAGGGTTCGCAGTATTTT
CDR3aa: CASSLGQGSQYF

abundance: .
v_gene: TRBV28
j_gene: TRBJ1-1
d_gene: .
CDR3nt: TGTGCCAGCAGGGGACAAACGCGCGAAGCTTTCTTT
CDR3aa: CASRGQTREAFF

abundance: .
v_gene: TRBV27
j_gene: TRBJ2-5
d_gene: .
CDR3nt: TGTGCCAGCAGTTTCGGAAAGACCCAGTACTTC
CDR3aa: CASSFGKTQYF

abundance: .
v_gene: TRBV19
j_gene: TRBJ2-1
d_gene: .
CDR3nt: TGTGCCAGTAAGGGAAAAGCCGATACCTCCTACAATGAGCAGTTCTTC
CDR3aa: CASKGKADTSYNEQFF

abundance: .
v_gene: TRBV18
j_gene: TRBJ2-7
d_gene: TRBD1
CDR3nt: TGTGCCAGCTCACCAGGGACAGCAACCTACGAGCAGTACTTC
CDR3aa: CASSPGTATYEQYF

abundance: .
v_gene: TRBV5-1
j_gene: TRBJ1-1
d_gene: TRBD1
CDR3nt: TGCGCCAGCAGGGAGACAGGGGCGAGCCCAGAAGCTTTCTTT
CDR3aa: CASRETGASPEAFF

abundance: .
v_gene: TRBV15
j_gene: TRBJ2-7
d_gene: .
CDR3nt: TGTGCCACCAGCCACGGGGCTGACGAGCAGTACTTC
CDR3aa: CATSHGADEQYF

abundance: .
v_gene: TRBV14
j_gene: TRBJ2-3
d_gene: .
CDR3nt: TGTGCCAGCAGCAGGAGCGGACCCCCGTATTTT
CDR3aa: CASSRSGPPYF

abundance: .
v_gene: TRBV18
j_gene: TRBJ2-7
d_gene: .
CDR3nt: TGTGCCAGTCAACCTAGGAGGGACGACAACGAGCAGTACTTC
CDR3aa: CASQPRRDDNEQYF

abundance: few
v_gene: TRBV5-5
j_gene: TRBJ2-4
d_gene: .
CDR3nt: TGTGCCAGCAGCGATCTTTCCAAAAACATTCAGTACTTC
CDR3aa: CASSDLSKNIQYF

abundance: .
v_gene: TRBV27
j_gene: TRBJ1-6
d_gene: .
CDR3nt: TGTGCCAGCAGTTGGATGGGGGATAATTCACCCCTCCACTTT
CDR3aa: CASSWMGDNSPLHF

abundance: .
v_gene: TRBV25-1
j_gene: TRBJ1-3
d_gene: TRBD1
CDR3nt: TGTGCCACCGGAAGGACAGGGTCTGGAAACACCATATATTTT
CDR3aa: CATGRTGSGNTIYF

abundance: .
v_gene: TRBV5-6
j_gene: TRBJ1-6
d_gene: TRBD1
CDR3nt: TGTGCCAGCAGCTCATATACTGGACAGGGGTCCTCACCCCTCCACTTT
CDR3aa: CASSSYTGQGSSPLHF

abundance: .
v_gene: TRBV24-1
j_gene: TRBJ2-1
d_gene: .
CDR3nt: TGTGCCACCAGTAAACAGGGTTCGGGTCTGGATGAGCAGTTCTTC
CDR3aa: CATSKQGSGLDEQFF

abundance: few
v_gene: TRBV7-9
j_gene: TRBJ2-5
d_gene: .
CDR3nt: TGTGCCAGCAGCCCCCGACAGACGCAAGAGACCCAGTACTTC
CDR3aa: CASSPRQTQETQYF

abundance: .
v_gene: TRBV2
j_gene: TRBJ2-3
d_gene: .
CDR3nt: TGTGCCATCGAGGCCGGGAGAGCAGATACGCAGTATTTT
CDR3aa: CAIEAGRADTQYF

abundance: .
v_gene: TRBV5-6
j_gene: TRBJ1-4
d_gene: TRBD1
CDR3nt: TGTGCCAGCAGCGTGGGACAGGGTGTGTGGGGCAATGAAAAACTGTTTTTT
CDR3aa: CASSVGQGVWGNEKLFF

abundance: .
v_gene: TRBV30
j_gene: TRBJ1-5
d_gene: TRBD1
CDR3nt: TGTGCCTGGAGTGAAGGGACAGGGGGCAATCAGCCCCAGCATTTT
CDR3aa: CAWSEGTGGNQPQHF

abundance: .
v_gene: TRBV19
j_gene: TRBJ2-2
d_gene: TRBD2
CDR3nt: TGTGCCACAAGTCCAGCACTAGCGGGAAACGGGGAGCTGTTTTTT
CDR3aa: CATSPALAGNGELFF

abundance: .
v_gene: TRBV27
j_gene: TRBJ1-1
d_gene: .
CDR3nt: TGTGCCAGCAGTTTATCCCCCGCGAACACTGAAGCTTTCTTT
CDR3aa: CASSLSPANTEAFF

abundance: .
v_gene: TRBV5-1
j_gene: TRBJ2-3
d_gene: TRBD2
CDR3nt: TGCGCCAGCAGCCAGGGACTAGCGGGACATACGCAGTATTTT
CDR3aa: CASSQGLAGHTQYF

abundance: .
v_gene: TRBV9
j_gene: TRBJ2-7
d_gene: .
CDR3nt: TGTGCCAGCAGCGTAGGTGGGGGCGCGCCGTACGAGCAGTACTTC
CDR3aa: CASSVGGGAPYEQYF

abundance: .
v_gene: TRBV11-2
j_gene: TRBJ2-5
d_gene: .
CDR3nt: TGTGCCAGCACCCAAACCTCACCGCGGGAGACCCAGTACTTC
CDR3aa: CASTQTSPRETQYF

abundance: .
v_gene: TRBV7-7
j_gene: TRBJ2-7
d_gene: TRBD1
CDR3nt: TGTGCCAGCATAGACAGGGGGCTTACCTACGAGCAGTACTTC
CDR3aa: CASIDRGLTYEQYF

abundance: .
v_gene: TRBV5-1
j_gene: TRBJ2-3
d_gene: TRBD1
CDR3nt: TGCGCCAGCAGCTTGGAGGGACAGGGGACAGATACGCAGTATTTT
CDR3aa: CASSLEGQGTDTQYF

abundance: .
v_gene: TRBV9
j_gene: TRBJ2-2
d_gene: .
CDR3nt: TGTGCCAGCAGCCTAAGGACAGTCGCGAACACCGGGGAGCTGTTTTTT
CDR3aa: CASSLRTVANTGELFF

abundance: .
v_gene: TRBV12-3/TRBV12-4
j_gene: TRBJ1-2
d_gene: .
CDR3nt: TGTGCCAGCAGTTCGCAGCTCTATGGCTACACCTTC
CDR3aa: CASSSQLYGYTF

abundance: .
v_gene: TRBV6-5
j_gene: TRBJ2-3
d_gene: TRBD2
CDR3nt: TGTGCCAGCAGTTACGGGCGGGGGGGCACAGATACGCAGTATTTT
CDR3aa: CASSYGRGGTDTQYF

abundance: .
v_gene: TRBV5-1
j_gene: TRBJ2-7
d_gene: .
CDR3nt: TGCGCCAGCAGCTTGGCCGCTAGCCGATGGGACGAGCAGTACTTC
CDR3aa: CASSLAASRWDEQYF

abundance: .
v_gene: TRBV11-3
j_gene: TRBJ2-5
d_gene: .
CDR3nt: TGTGCCAGCAGCCGGGGAGAGACCCAGTACTTC
CDR3aa: CASSRGETQYF

abundance: .
v_gene: TRBV6-5
j_gene: TRBJ2-7
d_gene: .
CDR3nt: TGTGCCAGCAGTTACATGAGGTGGTACGAGCAGTACTTC
CDR3aa: CASSYMRWYEQYF

abundance: .
v_gene: TRBV18
j_gene: TRBJ1-5
d_gene: .
CDR3nt: TGTGCCAGCTCACGTTCTGGGGGCCAGAATCAGCCCCAGCATTTT
CDR3aa: CASSRSGGQNQPQHF

abundance: .
v_gene: TRBV6-5
j_gene: TRBJ2-7
d_gene: .
CDR3nt: TGTGCCAGCAGCACCTCCTACGAGCAGTACTTC
CDR3aa: CASSTSYEQYF

abundance: .
v_gene: TRBV3-1/TRBV3-2
j_gene: TRBJ2-1
d_gene: TRBD2
CDR3nt: TGTGCCAGCAGCCTCCAAAGCGGGATAGGTAATGAGCAGTTCTTC
CDR3aa: CASSLQSGIGNEQFF

abundance: .
v_gene: TRBV11-2
j_gene: TRBJ2-5
d_gene: .
CDR3nt: TGTGCCAGCAGCTTAGGACAGCGGAAGTCAGAGACCCAGTACTTC
CDR3aa: CASSLGQRKSETQYF

abundance: .
v_gene: TRBV5-5
j_gene: TRBJ1-3
d_gene: .
CDR3nt: TGTGCCAGCATGATAGGCGGATCTGGAAACACCATATATTTT
CDR3aa: CASMIGGSGNTIYF

abundance: .
v_gene: TRBV6-5
j_gene: TRBJ1-2
d_gene: TRBD1
CDR3nt: TGTGCCAGCAGTTACTCGGCGGGACAGGGGCGTGGCTACACCTTC
CDR3aa: CASSYSAGQGRGYTF

abundance: .
v_gene: TRBV5-1
j_gene: TRBJ1-4
d_gene: TRBD1
CDR3nt: TGCGCCAGCAGTTGGGAACAGGGGGGCGAAAAACTGTTTTTT
CDR3aa: CASSWEQGGEKLFF

abundance: .
v_gene: TRBV3-1/TRBV3-2
j_gene: TRBJ2-4
d_gene: TRBD2
CDR3nt: TGTGCCAGCAGCCTGAGAGTAGCGGGTACCAAAAACATTCAGTACTTC
CDR3aa: CASSLRVAGTKNIQYF

abundance: .
v_gene: TRBV5-1
j_gene: TRBJ2-1
d_gene: TRBD2
CDR3nt: TGCGCCAGCAGCTTGGGACTAGCGGGAGCGAGAGATGAGCAGTTCTTC
CDR3aa: CASSLGLAGARDEQFF

abundance: .
v_gene: TRBV5-1
j_gene: TRBJ1-5
d_gene: .
CDR3nt: TGCGCCAGCAGCTTGCGGTCCGGGGATCAGCCCCAGCATTTT
CDR3aa: CASSLRSGDQPQHF

abundance: few
v_gene: TRBV10-3
j_gene: TRBJ1-5
d_gene: TRBD1
CDR3nt: TGTGCCATCAGAGGGGACAGGGGGAATCAGCCCCAGCATTTT
CDR3aa: CAIRGDRGNQPQHF

abundance: .
v_gene: TRBV19
j_gene: TRBJ2-4
d_gene: .
CDR3nt: TGTGCCAGTAGTATAGAGTTTCGAAACATTCAGTACTTC
CDR3aa: CASSIEFRNIQYF

abundance: few
v_gene: TRBV11-3
j_gene: TRBJ2-1
d_gene: .
CDR3nt: TGTGCCAGCAGCTTAACTGGGGGTAGGGACGAGCAGTTCTTC
CDR3aa: CASSLTGGRDEQFF

abundance: .
v_gene: TRBV29-1
j_gene: TRBJ2-1
d_gene: TRBD2
CDR3nt: TGCAGCGTTGCCTGGGGGTCTAGCGGGAGCTCTGAGCAGTTCTTC
CDR3aa: CSVAWGSSGSSEQFF

abundance: .
v_gene: TRBV27
j_gene: TRBJ1-6
d_gene: TRBD1
CDR3nt: TGTGCCAGCAGTCCCGGGACAGGGTCGAGCTCCTATAATTCACCCCTCCACTTT
CDR3aa: CASSPGTGSSSYNSPLHF

abundance: .
v_gene: TRBV7-8
j_gene: TRBJ2-1
d_gene: .
CDR3nt: TGTGCCAGCAGCGCAGACAGGACGAATGAGCAGTTCTTC
CDR3aa: CASSADRTNEQFF